This T cell receptor beta chain comes out of a study of cytomegalovirus exposure and HLA in healthy donors (dated by TCRdb to about 2017). For the study in its entirety: A later analysis indicated that the 95 to 150 validation repertoires were generated on the platform also employed for the 700 or so repertoires of the first cohort. The aim of the study was to test whether cataloging public T cell receptors could identify signatures of past pathogen exposure. Besides the first cohort of 666 subjects, a separate validation cohort made up of over 95 different subjects was used. To predict cytomegalovirus infection status, the study brought together high-throughput TCR immunosequencing, statistical association of individual TCRs with disease status, and machine learning.

The study at large found these results: A total of 150 to 200 TCR beta chains were listed by the study as associated with cytomegalovirus. According to the authors, the approach could potentially be generalized to other disease states and immunological phenotypes. Of the cluster scores, roughly 95% were above 0 in a later analysis, which found that TCRs clustered in the first cohort also tended to co-occur in the 120 or so validation repertoires. Three of the identified cytomegalovirus-associated TCR beta chains were confirmed in vitro to be specific for cytomegalovirus antigens. The classifier was reported to diagnose cytomegalovirus status with high specificity and sensitivity in both the original and validation cohorts. The validation cohort had no HLA typing available for a later analysis, so co-occurrence within that cohort was assessed over all 120 repertoires. While some public TCRs were present in many individuals, most TCR sequences turned up only very rarely across donors.

The CDR3 covers 14 residues, taking in both the cysteine and the phenylalanine. The only DNA kept is the CDR3, 42 bases in frame from the first base. In the germline V gene, CDR1 corresponds to SGDLS and CDR2 to YYNGEE. V loses 3 bases of germline sequence and J loses 8 bases, and the interval between the two ends is 17 bases. Remarks on this clone: The antigen it binds to is not known. Base qualities were left out, and no much larger clone turns up one base away.

Separate from the roughly 630-subject first cohort, the validation cohort of more than 90 subjects was the group to which the donors belonged. Receptor amplification or capture employed the immunoSEQ multiplex PCR assay. Per the source publication's procedure: A statistical classification framework was developed to diagnose cytomegalovirus status using the catalog of TCR beta chain sequences. The clones in this table, taken by TCRdb from immuneACCESS, are in-frame only. Not every clone is retained; where verified, under half of the shortfall comes from an unresolved V gene, and the cause of the rest is unknown. V, J and clone size were drawn from that table, and D and trimming were deduced from the DNA. In this sample the table shows 130,000 or so clones, roughly 89% of which occur a single time. The ten largest clones capture approximately 2.1% of the sample.

The specimen was PBMCs. This sequence originates from a woman aged 18-29 years in good health and CMV-seronegative. The sequence links TRBV9 to TRBJ1-2; the D gene remains uncertain. The sequenced DNA is TGTGCCAGCAGCGGAGGGTACGGGCAGTTAGGCTACACCTTC. Its coded protein is CASSGGYGQLGYTF.